A selection of T cell receptor beta chains follows, all from one sample in a study of preoperative IRX-2 immunotherapy in early breast cancer. Data came from immunoSEQ multiplex PCR; TCRdb stores just in-frame clones and leaves some out. Here the sample spans 90,000 to 100,000 clones, about nine tenths being singletons. This specimen was tumor tissue, taken after IRX-2 immunotherapy. Receptors were obtained from a human donor with breast cancer. Both conserved end residues are part of each CDR3.

cdr3_aa: CASNGQGSGYTF; cdr3_length: 12; v_call: TRBV6-8
cdr3_aa: CASSEAHYLAEYTGELFF; cdr3_length: 18; v_call: TRBV6-1
cdr3_aa: CASSYSRSAHGYTF; cdr3_length: 14; v_call: TRBV6-8
cdr3_aa: CAWSTGGIGQPQHF; cdr3_length: 14; v_call: TRBV30
cdr3_aa: CASSIEINQPQHF; cdr3_length: 13; v_call: TRBV19
cdr3_aa: CASSLATGGQTQYF; cdr3_length: 14; v_call: TRBV5-1
cdr3_aa: CASSQGSTTNEKLFF; cdr3_length: 15; v_call: TRBV11-3
cdr3_aa: CASSYAGTNEQYF; cdr3_length: 13; v_call: TRBV6-8
cdr3_aa: CASSRGTSGGSGELFF; cdr3_length: 16; v_call: TRBV5-1
cdr3_aa: CATATYNEQFF; cdr3_length: 11; v_call: TRBV6-7
cdr3_aa: CASSLNPESNQPQHF; cdr3_length: 15; v_call: TRBV7-7
cdr3_aa: CASSEGGYYSPLHF; cdr3_length: 14; v_call: TRBV11-3